The 29 T cell receptor beta chains listed next were all sequenced from one sample in a study of blood T cells in healthy people across ages (dated by TCRdb to 2015 to 2017). Library preparation employed 5' RACE. The instrument given in TCRdb is Illumina HiSeq 2500. A second roughly 7 to 12 cycle PCR used a sample-barcoded 5' primer and a J-beta primer mix. TCRdb applied fastp at Q25 and MiXCR to the public reads, then kept only in-frame beta chains. Each entry merges the rows of one CDR3 protein and shows their most common DNA and genes. The sample table records about 1.4 million distinct CDR3 sequences; roughly 59% of these occur just once. The ten largest account for about 6.3% of the sample. Specimen: blood. The source of these receptors is a man younger than 30 in good health.

This clonotype has at least ten counts. V and J are TRBV29-1 and TRBJ2-1, with D possibly matching TRBD2 (6 bases). Trimming took 6 bases from V and 4 from J, leaving 10 bases between them. The V gene's germline CDR1 is SQVTM and CDR2 ANQGSEA. This CDR3 has 12 residues. This chain's CDR3 is CSVAGNYNEQFF. As DNA, the CDR3 is TGCAGCGTAGCGGGTAATTACAATGAGCAGTTCTTC.

This chain links TRBV12-3 or TRBV12-4 with TRBJ2-1; possible D gene TRBD1, 6 bases. The CDR3 is 14 residues long. The V end was cut by 2 bases, the J end by 9 bases, with 14 bases between. CDR3 amino acids: CASSLSAVRGEQFF. CDR3 nucleotides: TGTGCCAGCAGTTTATCGGCCGTCAGGGGTGAGCAGTTCTTC.

This chain joins TRBV29-1 and TRBJ2-7; unclear D gene. Trimming cost V 0 bases and J 0 bases, with 15 bases left between them. Germline V gives CDR1 SQVTM, CDR2 ANQGSEA. The CDR3 is made up of 16 amino acids. The CDR3 DNA reads as TGCAGCGTTGAAGAGGAAACTTCCCTTTTCTCCTACGAGCAGTACTTC. The encoded protein is CSVEEETSLFSYEQYF.

The chain couples TRBV9 to TRBJ2-3; 10 nucleotides match TRBD2. The length of the CDR3 is 15 residues. The germline CDR1 and CDR2 sequences are SGDLS and YYNGEE. The V gene end was trimmed by 4 bases and the J gene end by 5 bases; junction bases not matched to a gene: 7. The CDR3 nucleotides are TGTGCCAGCAGCCATGGGACTAGCGAAGAAGATACGCAGTATTTT. The encoded protein is CASSHGTSEEDTQYF. The full variable domain, with the rest looked up from reference TRBV9 and TRBJ2-3, is DSGVTQTPKHLITATGQRVTLRCSPRSGDLSVYWYQQSLDQGLQFLIQYYNGEERAKGNILERFSAQQFPDLHSELNLSSLELGDSALYFCASSHGTSEEDTQYFGPGTRLTVL.

The chain has TRBV12-5 and TRBJ2-2; no definite D call. V was shortened by 5 bases and J by 7 bases, with 11 bases between the two germline ends. The CDR3 runs to 13 residues. CDR1 is LGHNT and CDR2 is FRNRAP in the germline V gene. The CDR3 sequence: CASGVLDHGELFF. Here the CDR3 DNA reads TGTGCTAGTGGTGTGTTAGACCACGGGGAGCTGTTTTTT.

The V and J genes are TRBV28 and TRBJ1-5; no reliable D call. The CDR3 sequence is 16 residues long. Trimming removed 5 bases from V and 3 bases from J, with 17 bases in between. In germline, CDR1 is MDHEN, CDR2 SYDVKM. The DNA of the CDR3 is TGTGCCAGCAGTCCAGACCGCCTAGGGAACAATCAGCCCCAGCATTTT. Its protein product is CASSPDRLGNNQPQHF.

A word on this clonotype: A read error may account for a junction end that differs from germline. The chain joins TRBV2 to TRBJ2-2, with D possibly being TRBD2 (5 bases). The CDR3 covers 14 residues. Germline V gene data show CDR1 as SNHLY and CDR2 as FYNNEI. CDR3 in DNA: TGTGCCAGCAGTGAAGCGCTTCCGAACGGGGAACTGTTTTTT. It yields the protein CASSEALPNGELFF.

In DNA, the CDR3 is TGTGCCAGCAGCTTAGGCTTCCTCCGGAGGGCGCTTTACAATGAGCAGTTCTTC. Translating it yields CASSLGFLRRALYNEQFF. This chain joins TRBV7-8 and TRBJ2-1; D may be TRBD2 (6 bases). The CDR3 has 18 residues. Germline lookup yields CDR1 SGHVS and CDR2 FQNEAQ. With 1 base removed from V and 4 bases from J, the gap between germline ends came to 20 bases.

The gene calls are TRBV5-1 and TRBJ2-1; a weak D match, TRBD2 (6 bases). Germline loops: CDR1 SGHRS, CDR2 YFSETQ. V was pared by 2 bases and J by 6 bases, with 12 bases between. This CDR3 region has 14 residues. The CDR3 region has the DNA TGCGCCAGCAGCTTCTGGGGGGAAGGCAATGAGCAGTTCTTC. Amino acids: CASSFWGEGNEQFF.

The chain combines TRBV25-1 with TRBJ1-2, with D possibly being TRBD1 (6 bases). CDR3 length: 15 residues. Germline loops: CDR1 MGHDK, CDR2 SYGVNS. V lost 2 bases to trimming and J lost 7 bases, with 17 bases between them. CDR3 in amino acids: CASSETGTLSLGYTF. The CDR3 nucleotides read TGTGCCAGCAGTGAAACAGGGACCCTATCGCTTGGCTACACCTTC.

This clonotype was observed a handful of times. The V call is TRBV7-2, the J call TRBJ2-3, with a possible D match to TRBD1 (6 bases). The CDR3 is made up of 15 amino acids. Germline CDR1 is SGHTA and CDR2 is FQGNSA. Trimming cost V 1 base and J 1 base, with 9 bases left between them. DNA of the CDR3: TGTGCCAGCAGCTTAGGATACAGGGGCACAGATACGCAGTATTTT. Its translation is CASSLGYRGTDTQYF.

A few counts support this clonotype. This rearrangement joins TRBV6-1 to TRBJ1-1; a possible D gene is TRBD1 (5 bases). V was trimmed by 2 bases and J by 0 bases, leaving 7 bases between them. CDR3 length: 14 amino acids. Germline CDR1 and CDR2: MNHNS and SASEGT. In DNA form, the CDR3 reads TGTGCCAGCAGTGAATCCAGGGTGAACACTGAAGCTTTCTTT. Translation: CASSESRVNTEAFF.

In regard to this clonotype: The junction differs from germline at one of its ends, possibly a read error. This rearrangement joins TRBV28 to TRBJ2-2, with 16 bases lining up with TRBD2. This CDR3 is built from 20 residues. CDR1 is MDHEN, CDR2 SYDVKM, per germline. The CDR3 sequence is CAISGTSGRDPKTNTGELFF. CDR3 nucleotides: TGTGCCATCAGTGGGACTAGCGGGAGGGACCCGAAAACGAACACCGGGGAGCTGTTTTTT.

The genes are TRBV6-6 and TRBJ2-5, with a tentative D call TRBD1 (6 bases). The better agreement between TRBJ2-7 and the DNA end casts doubt on the J call. The CDR3 is 14 residues long. The germline V gene has CDR1 MNHNY and CDR2 SVGAGI (reference sequence). In DNA, the CDR3 is TGTGCCAGCAGCCCGCCAGGGGTCCTCTACGAGCAGTACTTC. Amino acid sequence: CASSPPGVLYEQYF.

The chain uses TRBV5-1 and TRBJ1-2; 9 positions match TRBD1. The CDR3 is 14 residues long. Looked up from germline, CDR1 is SGHRS and CDR2 is YFSETQ. After removal of 7 bases from V and 7 bases from J, the junction contained 11 bases not matched to a gene. Written as DNA, the CDR3 is TGCGCCAGCTGGCCCGGGACAGGGTTCGCTGGCTACACCTTC. Translated, it gives CASWPGTGFAGYTF.

The chain uses TRBV28 and TRBJ2-6; D is unclear. V was clipped by 7 bases and J by 0 bases, with 13 bases between them. This CDR3 is 16 amino acids long. The germline V gene encodes CDR1 MDHEN and CDR2 SYDVKM. The CDR3 DNA is TGTGCCAGCATTACCGACGGAAACTCTGGGGCCAACGTCCTGACTTTC. It encodes CASITDGNSGANVLTF.

The chain recombines TRBV20-1 with TRBJ2-3, with D tentatively TRBD1 or TRBD2 (5 bases each). This CDR3 contains 13 residues. V was trimmed by 8 bases and J by 1 base, leaving 13 bases between them. Germline V gives CDR1 DFQATT, CDR2 SNEGSKA (reference sequence). The CDR3 region has the DNA TGCAGTTCACCCGGGACGGGCACAGATACGCAGTATTTT. This codes for CSSPGTGTDTQYF.

This clonotype occurred a few times. The chain combines TRBV4-1 with TRBJ1-6; 12 bases map to TRBD1. Germline V gene lookup returns CDR1 MGHRA and CDR2 YSYEKL. Germline trimming cut 3 bases from V and 6 bases from J; bases unmatched to any gene: 9. The CDR3 is 18 amino acids. CDR3 in amino acids: CASSHPGTGGMVNSPLHF. The CDR3 region has the DNA TGCGCCAGCAGCCATCCCGGGACAGGGGGCATGGTTAATTCACCCCTCCACTTT.

DNA of the CDR3: TGCGCCAGCAGCCAAGATTATATGACTAACGAGCAGTACTTC. It codes for CASSQDYMTNEQYF. This chain uses TRBV4-3 with TRBJ2-7, with D possibly TRBD2 on 5 matching bases. Germline loops: CDR1 LGHNA, CDR2 YSLEER. The V gene lost 0 bases and the J gene lost 5 bases, with 11 bases spanning the gap. CDR3 length equals 14 residues.

The chain combines TRBV2 with TRBJ2-1, with 8 bases aligning to TRBD2. The ends lost 6 bases at V and 7 bases at J; junction bases unmatched: 11. CDR1 SNHLY and CDR2 FYNNEI come from the germline V gene. CDR3 length: 15 amino acids. The CDR3 DNA is TGTGCCAGCAGCGGTGATAGCGGGGCGTCGAATGAGCAGTTCTTC. As protein: CASSGDSGASNEQFF.

This rearrangement joins TRBV28 to TRBJ2-7, with D tentatively TRBD1 or TRBD2 (5 bases each). CDR3 length equals 16 residues. The V end was cut by 5 bases, the J end by 5 bases, with 22 bases between. CDR1 and CDR2 (germline): MDHEN, SYDVKM. CDR3 sequence: CASSPEGHGGLNEQYF. CDR3 coding DNA: TGTGCCAGCAGTCCTGAAGGGCATGGGGGTCTGAACGAGCAGTACTTC.

The chain combines TRBV2 with TRBJ1-2, with TRBD1 as a possible D gene (5 bases). The CDR3 totals 15 residues. CDR1 SNHLY and CDR2 FYNNEI come from the germline V gene. Trimming removed 4 bases from V and 4 bases from J, with 16 bases in between. The CDR3 loop reads CASSGGARRTYGYTF. The DNA of the CDR3 is TGTGCCAGCAGTGGTGGGGCCCGCAGAACCTATGGCTACACCTTC.

This chain joins TRBV12-5 and TRBJ2-4; 11 bases are a match to TRBD1. The J call may be mistaken, given a closer DNA end match to TRBJ2-7. The germline gives CDR1 LGHNT, CDR2 FRNRAP. CDR3 length: 14 amino acids. The CDR3 DNA is TGTGCTAGTGGTAAGGGACAGGGGGACGACGAGCAGTACTTC. Translation gives CASGKGQGDDEQYF.

This clonotype was counted only a few times. This sequence joins TRBV5-6 and TRBJ2-5; the D call may be TRBD1 or TRBD2 (5 bases each). The V gene lost 3 bases and the J gene lost 5 bases, with 14 bases spanning the gap. CDR1 SGHDT and CDR2 YYEEEE come from the germline V gene. The CDR3 extends over 14 amino acids. The chain's CDR3 is CASSSERGWETQYF. The CDR3 DNA reads TGTGCCAGCAGCTCGGAGAGGGGTTGGGAGACCCAGTACTTC. Together with reference TRBV5-6 and TRBJ2-5, the CDR3 gives the full variable domain: DAGVTQSPTHLIKTRGQQVTLRCSPKSGHDTVSWYQQALGQGPQFIFQYYEEEERQRGNFPDRFSGHQFPNYSSELNVNALLLGDSALYLCASSSERGWETQYFGPGTRLLVL.

The chain's CDR3 is CASSFGRARSDGYTF. CDR3 nucleotides: TGTGCCAGCAGTTTTGGCAGGGCCCGATCTGATGGCTACACCTTC. The V gene is TRBV12-3 or TRBV12-4, the J gene TRBJ1-2, with D possibly matching TRBD1 (5 bases). Trimming shortened V by 3 bases and J by 6 bases, and 17 bases separated the two germline ends. The CDR3 loop spans 15 amino acids.

The gene calls are TRBV10-3 and TRBJ2-5; tentative D call: TRBD2 (5 bases). Germline lookup yields CDR1 ENHRY and CDR2 SYGVKD. V lost 4 bases to trimming and J lost 4 bases, with 22 bases between them. The CDR3 runs 17 residues. In DNA form, the CDR3 reads TGTGCCATCAGTGCCCACATGTCCGGGGAATTTGTAGAGACCCAGTACTTC. Protein sequence: CAISAHMSGEFVETQYF.

This clonotype was counted only a few times. The chain carries TRBV5-1 and TRBJ1-2, with D possibly matching TRBD1 (5 bases). The CDR3 sequence is 15 residues long. Germline loops: CDR1 SGHRS, CDR2 YFSETQ. Trimming took off 2 bases at V and 5 bases at J, with 16 bases between the two ends. The CDR3 bases are TGCGCCAGCAGCTTACCGGGGGTGACAAATTATGGCTACACCTTC. Its translation is CASSLPGVTNYGYTF.

This rearrangement joins TRBV27 to TRBJ2-2, with a tentative D call TRBD2 (5 bases). With 8 bases removed from V and 5 bases from J, the gap between germline ends came to 9 bases. The CDR3 consists of 12 residues. Germline CDR1 and CDR2: MNHEY and SMNVEV (reference sequence). The CDR3 loop is CASGSGTGELFF. DNA for the CDR3: TGTGCCAGCGGGAGCGGAACCGGGGAGCTGTTTTTT.

The chain is built from TRBV29-1 and TRBJ2-7; D is unresolved. Germline V gene data show CDR1 as SQVTM and CDR2 as ANQGSEA. Trimming stripped 4 bases from V and 6 bases from J, with 7 bases between. The CDR3 is 10 residues long. CDR3 DNA sequence: TGCAGCGTTGTGTCGGTCGAGCAGTACTTC. Protein: CSVVSVEQYF.